This entry lists 18 T cell receptor beta chains sequenced from one sample in a study of T-cell reconstitution after alpha-beta-depleted transplantation in children. Antigens of these TCRs are unknown. Notes on the study in general: At one year after transplant, newly produced T cells mostly accounted for T-cell counts and diversity.

TCRbeta library preparation incorporated unique molecular identifiers. TCRdb re-derived calls from the PCR reads in MiXCR, one entry per CDR3 protein. The data contain about 300,000 distinct CDR3 sequences, nearly 8% of them singletons. Sequenced material: peripheral blood, taken 360 days after TCRalphabeta/CD19-depleted stem cell transplant. Every receptor here comes from a female patient aged 2-10 years who had a stem cell transplant for Fanconi anemia, so the T cells may come from the graft donor.

For this clonotype: A single base separates this from a much larger clone, so it may be a read error. The gene calls are TRBV11-2 and TRBJ2-1, with 9 bases that match TRBD2. V lost 0 bases and J lost 2; bases outside the gene matches: 8. Germline lookup yields CDR1 SGHAT and CDR2 FQNNGV. The CDR3 consists of 18 residues. The CDR3 loop reads CASSLDLLSGRAYNEQFF. The CDR3 DNA reads TGTGCCAGCAGCTTAGACCTCCTTAGCGGGAGAGCCTACAATGAGCAGTTCTTC.

The gene calls are TRBV6-1 and TRBJ2-5; the D gene is possibly TRBD2 (6 bases). The CDR3 is made up of 14 amino acids. V was trimmed by 5 bases and J by 0 bases, leaving 10 bases between them. Germline V lookup: CDR1 MNHNS, CDR2 SASEGT. In DNA form, the CDR3 reads TGTGCCAGCAGTAGCGGGCAGTACCAAGAGACCCAGTACTTC. Translating it yields CASSSGQYQETQYF.

Many counts were recorded for this clonotype. V and J are TRBV4-2 and TRBJ1-1; D is undetermined. CDR1 and CDR2 (germline): LGHNA, YNFKEQ. The CDR3 is made up of 14 amino acids. Deletions cut 0 bases from V and 1 base from J, with 6 bases between. The DNA for the CDR3 is TGTGCCAGCAGCCAAGATGGGCGGAACACTGAAGCTTTCTTT. This gives the protein CASSQDGRNTEAFF.

The chain employs TRBV10-3 and TRBJ1-3; D perhaps matches TRBD1 (6 bases). The CDR3 covers 18 residues. The germline V gene encodes CDR1 ENHRY and CDR2 SYGVKD. Trimming stripped 6 bases from V and 3 bases from J, with 24 bases between. The chain's CDR3 is CAISPHATFGGSGNTIYF. Here the CDR3 DNA reads TGTGCCATCAGCCCTCACGCGACGTTCGGGGGCAGTGGAAACACCATATATTTT.

In its sample, this clonotype was seen many times. This rearrangement joins TRBV20-1 to TRBJ2-1; no reliable D call. The CDR3 is 14 residues long. V lost 1 base to trimming and J lost 10 bases, with 17 bases between them. The germline CDR1 and CDR2 sequences are DFQATT and SNEGSKA (reference sequence). This CDR3 is CSARGHQVAGEQFF. CDR3 nucleotide sequence: TGCAGTGCTAGAGGACATCAGGTGGCTGGGGAGCAGTTCTTC.

This clonotype was detected ten times or more. This chain connects TRBV2 to TRBJ2-7; D gene ambiguous. Trimming removed 3 bases from V and 3 bases from J, with 6 bases in between. The length of the CDR3 is 12 residues. Germline V gives CDR1 SNHLY, CDR2 FYNNEI. In nucleotides, the CDR3 is TGTGCCAGCAGTGATCTAGGCTACGAGCAGTACTTC. Its protein is CASSDLGYEQYF.

This clonotype was detected ten times or more. The chain employs TRBV6-2 or TRBV6-3 and TRBJ2-7; D unclear. Germline CDR1 is MNHEY and CDR2 is SVGEGT. The V and J ends lost 2 bases and 2 bases respectively, with 4 bases between them. The CDR3 length is 12 residues. The CDR3 sequence: CASSYIPYEQYF. The DNA for the CDR3 is TGTGCCAGCAGTTACATCCCCTACGAGCAGTACTTC.

Ten or more counts support this clonotype. The chain employs TRBV10-1 and TRBJ2-3; 8 bases map to TRBD1. The CDR3 loop spans 14 amino acids. CDR1 is WNHNN, CDR2 SYGVQD, per germline (reference sequence). V shed 6 bases, J shed 4 bases, and the junction held 6 bases outside the gene matches. CDR3 protein: CASSPDREPDTQYF. CDR3 DNA: TGCGCCAGCAGCCCGGACAGGGAACCAGATACGCAGTATTTT.

This clonotype showed up just a few times. This chain uses TRBV25-1 with TRBJ2-7; the D is unclear. The CDR3 runs 14 residues. The germline gives CDR1 MGHDK, CDR2 SYGVNS. With 1 base removed from V and 5 bases from J, the gap between germline ends came to 12 bases. The CDR3 nucleotides read TGTGCCAGCAGTGAATTAGCTGTAGGTGACGAGCAGTACTTC. The encoded protein is CASSELAVGDEQYF.

This clonotype has at least ten counts. CDR3 loop: CSAKETVYNEQFF. For the CDR3, the DNA is TGCAGTGCCAAGGAAACCGTCTACAATGAGCAGTTCTTC. The chain uses TRBV20-1 and TRBJ2-1; no definite D call. Between the trimmed V and J ends, which lost 6 bases and 3 bases, there was a span of 12 bases. Germline loops: CDR1 DFQATT, CDR2 SNEGSKA (reference sequence). The CDR3 loop spans 13 amino acids.

The chain is built from TRBV14 and TRBJ2-1, with D perhaps TRBD1 or TRBD2 (7 bases each). The CDR3 is made up of 16 amino acids. The V gene's germline CDR1 is SGHDN and CDR2 FVKESK. Trimming shortened V by 1 base and J by 10 bases, and 20 bases separated the two germline ends. The CDR3 loop is CASSQVGGGAPVEQFF. CDR3 coding DNA: TGTGCCAGCAGCCAAGTGGGAGGGGGCGCCCCCGTCGAGCAGTTCTTC.

A few counts support this clonotype. The chain joins TRBV7-9 to TRBJ2-3; D is ambiguous. V lost 5 bases and J 5 bases, leaving 14 bases between the germline ends. Germline-derived CDR1 and CDR2 are SEHNR and FQNEAQ (reference sequence). This CDR3 is 14 amino acids long. CDR3 nucleotides: TGTGCCAGCAGCCCAACCGGGTCCGGAGATACGCAGTATTTT. This translates into CASSPTGSGDTQYF.

The sample holds many counts of this clonotype. V gene TRBV7-9 combines with J gene TRBJ2-3, with TRBD2 identical over 7 bases. The CDR3 totals 15 residues. V dropped 5 bases and J dropped 0; count of bases not matched to a gene: 5. Germline CDR1 SEHNR, CDR2 FQNEAQ (reference sequence). CDR3 DNA sequence: TGTGCCAGCAGCCCAGCGGGACTTAGCACAGATACGCAGTATTTT. Protein: CASSPAGLSTDTQYF.

This clonotype was seen a few times. The chain is built from TRBV20-1 and TRBJ2-1, with 7 bases aligning to TRBD1. With 4 bases clipped from V and 5 bases from J, the junction kept 8 bases outside the gene matches. The CDR3 totals 14 residues. Germline V CDR1 and CDR2: DFQATT, SNEGSKA (reference sequence). CDR3 DNA sequence: TGCAGTGCTATGAGGCGCCAGGGGGACAATGAGCAGTTCTTC. The encoded protein is CSAMRRQGDNEQFF.

This chain uses TRBV9 with TRBJ2-1; either TRBD1 or TRBD2 may supply D (6 bases each). The CDR3 sequence is 16 residues long. V lost 0 bases and J lost 4, with 14 bases in between. From germline, CDR1 is SGDLS and CDR2 YYNGEE. CDR3 DNA sequence: TGTGCCAGCAGCGTAGAAGGAGGGGGTCCATACAATGAGCAGTTCTTC. It codes for CASSVEGGGPYNEQFF.

This clonotype was seen at least ten times. This chain joins TRBV25-1 and TRBJ2-1; maybe TRBD1 (6 bases). Trimming shortened V by 9 bases and J by 8 bases, and 20 bases separated the two germline ends. CDR1 and CDR2 from the germline V gene are MGHDK and SYGVNS. The CDR3 has 14 residues. The CDR3 here is CASVRGGRIHEQFF. In DNA form, the CDR3 reads TGTGCCAGTGTTCGTGGGGGCCGCATACATGAGCAGTTCTTC.

In regard to this clonotype: A read error may be the cause here, since a much bigger clone is one base away. The J gene is TRBJ2-7, the V gene TRBV20-1; TRBD1 matches 12 bases. Germline loops: CDR1 DFQATT, CDR2 SNEGSKA (reference sequence). The CDR3 spans 14 residues. CDR3 sequence reads: CSARGDRGPYQQYF. The CDR3 DNA reads TGCAGTGCTAGAGGGGACAGGGGGCCCTACCAGCAGTACTTC.

This clonotype was seen at least ten times. The chain employs TRBV12-3 or TRBV12-4 and TRBJ1-6, with no clear D. Trimming removed 9 bases at V and 6 bases at J, with 18 bases between. There are 15 residues in the CDR3. The CDR3 sequence is CASKGLSRPNSPLHF. CDR3 in DNA: TGTGCCAGTAAAGGGCTGTCGAGGCCTAATTCACCCCTCCACTTT.